These T cell receptor beta chains were read from a single sample in a study of blood T cells in healthy people across ages. MiXCR, applied by TCRdb to the 5' RACE reads, yields one record per CDR3 protein. The table includes about 1.5 million distinct CDR3 sequences, approximately 38% detected once. What was sequenced was blood. The receptors shown here come from a woman between 18 and 30 years old in good health. Each CDR3 is given with its conserved first and last residue. Fields, in order: V gene, CDR3 protein.

V gene: TRBV5-1; CDR3 protein: CASSRGLDNEQYF
V gene: TRBV7-2; CDR3 protein: CASSLGDREEETQYF
V gene: TRBV25-1; CDR3 protein: CASSGLNRQGDNYGYTF
V gene: TRBV12-3/TRBV12-4; CDR3 protein: CASSRQWRTLTDTQYF
V gene: TRBV6-2/TRBV6-3; CDR3 protein: CASSYSHQGNQPQHF
V gene: TRBV20-1; CDR3 protein: CSARAALLAGGSTDTQYF
V gene: TRBV5-1; CDR3 protein: CASSLGTGLVREQYF
V gene: TRBV9; CDR3 protein: CANSVGNSGGETQYF
V gene: TRBV7-3; CDR3 protein: CASSLTSGAPSETQYF
V gene: TRBV15; CDR3 protein: CATSEVGLAKEYEQYF
V gene: TRBV13; CDR3 protein: CASSDGSFGELFF
V gene: TRBV10-3; CDR3 protein: CAISGGSGTKETQYF
V gene: TRBV9; CDR3 protein: CASSVAQGGLETQYF
V gene: TRBV28; CDR3 protein: CASSSHRGSANVLTF
V gene: TRBV12-3/TRBV12-4; CDR3 protein: CASAPGLLNSPLHF
V gene: TRBV20-1; CDR3 protein: CSARDGRLAGVTYEQYF